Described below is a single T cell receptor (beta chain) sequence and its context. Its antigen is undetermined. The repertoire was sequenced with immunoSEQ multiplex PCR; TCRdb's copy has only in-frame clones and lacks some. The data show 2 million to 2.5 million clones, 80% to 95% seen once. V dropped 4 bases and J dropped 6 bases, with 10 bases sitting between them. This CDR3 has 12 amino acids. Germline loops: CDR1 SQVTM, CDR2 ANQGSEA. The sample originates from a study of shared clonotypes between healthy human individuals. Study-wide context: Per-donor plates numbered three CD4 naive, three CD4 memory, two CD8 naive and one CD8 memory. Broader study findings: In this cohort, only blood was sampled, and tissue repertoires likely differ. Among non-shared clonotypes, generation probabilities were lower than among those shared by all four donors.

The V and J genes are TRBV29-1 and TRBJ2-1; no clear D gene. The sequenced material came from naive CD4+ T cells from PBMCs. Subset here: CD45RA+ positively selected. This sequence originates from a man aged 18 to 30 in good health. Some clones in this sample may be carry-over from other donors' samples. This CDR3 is CSVAGSPNEQFF. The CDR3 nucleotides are TGCAGCGTTGCGGGTAGCCCCAATGAGCAGTTCTTC.